Listed here is a single TCR beta chain. Its antigen is unidentified. One end of the junction is discordant with germline, which a read error may explain. The CDR3 runs 12 residues. The germline CDR1 and CDR2 sequences are SGHAT and FQNNGV. TCRdb re-analysed the 5' RACE reads in MiXCR, keeping a single row per CDR3 protein. The data show a few hundred thousand distinct CDR3 sequences, approximately 24% seen once. The data derive from a study of T-cell memory formation after mild COVID-19. Study-level results: Contracting clones localized mainly to CM and EM when CD4+ and mainly to EMRA when CD8+.

Sequenced sample: PBMCs or a T cell subset sorted from them (not recorded which). The chain uses TRBV11-2 and TRBJ1-2; D call uncertain. This sequence originates from an adult woman who had mild COVID-19 (a few samples of this study predate the infection). Cell type and time point are not known. The chain's CDR3 is CASSLELRAQAF. CDR3 nucleotide sequence: TGTGCCAGCAGCTTGGAGTTGAGGGCGCAGGCCTTC.